This T cell receptor (beta chain) is from a study of blood T cell repertoires in COVID-19. Study-level information: PBMCs, B-cell-depleted T cells, or T cells were the source of the cDNA or gDNA that made up the material.

The assay was immunoSEQ multiplex PCR, and TCRdb's table has in-frame clones only and misses some. The data show around 150,000 clones, 81% seen once. Sequenced input: peripheral blood. This TCR came from a human donor in a cohort sampled during active COVID-19.

CDR3 in DNA: TGTGCCAGCAGCTCCTCCGGGACTAGCTCAGATACGCAGTATTTT. Its translation: CASSSSGTSSDTQYF. The chain employs TRBV9 and TRBJ2-3; 9 bases agree with TRBD2. The CDR3 runs to 15 residues. V was clipped by 4 bases and J by 4 bases; unmatched bases: 7. CDR1 is SGDLS and CDR2 is YYNGEE in the germline V gene. Drawing the rest from reference TRBV9 and TRBJ2-3, the complete variable domain is DSGVTQTPKHLITATGQRVTLRCSPRSGDLSVYWYQQSLDQGLQFLIQYYNGEERAKGNILERFSAQQFPDLHSELNLSSLELGDSALYFCASSSSGTSSDTQYFGPGTRLTVL.